This TCR beta chain stems from a study of cytomegalovirus exposure and HLA in healthy donors. Per the germline V gene, CDR1 is SGDLS and CDR2 is YYNGEE. V lost 4 bases and J 0 bases, leaving 14 bases between the germline ends. The CDR3 runs to 16 residues. This clone was found once. The PCR ran on 60 Vbeta and 13 Jbeta primers. Libraries were prepared by immunoSEQ multiplex PCR; TCRdb keeps only in-frame clonotypes and omits some of them. The repertoire holds over 100,000 clones, with approximately 80% as singletons. The chain is built from TRBV9 and TRBJ2-4; a possible D gene is TRBD2 (6 bases). The sequence was obtained from a man in his forties in good health and CMV-seropositive. Sequences were obtained from PBMCs. DNA for the CDR3: TGTGCCAGCAGCCCAAGCGGAGGGCTAGCCAAAAACATTCAGTACTTC. It yields the protein CASSPSGGLAKNIQYF.